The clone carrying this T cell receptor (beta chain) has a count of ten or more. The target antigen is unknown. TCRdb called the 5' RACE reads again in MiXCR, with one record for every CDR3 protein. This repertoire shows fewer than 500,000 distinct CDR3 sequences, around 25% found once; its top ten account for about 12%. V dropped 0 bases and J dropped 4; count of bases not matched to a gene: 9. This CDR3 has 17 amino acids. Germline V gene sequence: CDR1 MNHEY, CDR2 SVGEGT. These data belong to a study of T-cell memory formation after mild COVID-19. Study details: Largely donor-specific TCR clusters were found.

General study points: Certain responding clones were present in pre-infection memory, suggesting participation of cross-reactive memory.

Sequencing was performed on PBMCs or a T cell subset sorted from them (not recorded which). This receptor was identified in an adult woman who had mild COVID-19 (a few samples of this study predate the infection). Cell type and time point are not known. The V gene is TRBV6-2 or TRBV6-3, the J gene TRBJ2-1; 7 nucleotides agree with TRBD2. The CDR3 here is CASSYSPPSGIYNEQFF. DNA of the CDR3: TGTGCCAGCAGTTACTCCCCTCCTAGCGGAATATACAATGAGCAGTTCTTC.